This T cell receptor (beta chain) was found in a study of T cell repertoires in cytomegalovirus infection. Study at large: Public TCR beta signatures indicated both CMV infection and matching HLA type.

Germline CDR1 and CDR2: SGHTA and FQGNSA. The CDR3 consists of 14 residues. Losses at the gene ends were 5 bases for V and 10 bases for J; bases not matched to a gene: 7. MiXCR was run by TCRdb on the reads, yielding one entry per CDR3 protein. The repertoire has 150,000 or so distinct CDR3 sequences, 20% to 25% of them found once; the top ten carry roughly 25%. With regard to this clonotype: Its antigen remains unidentified.

The chain is built from TRBV7-2 and TRBJ1-6; 8 bases fit TRBD1. This TCR came from a human donor in good health (CMV status not recorded). Some clones in this sample may be carry-over from other donors' samples. The sample in question was CD8+ T cells from cultured PBMCs, obtained from culture after CMV antigen stimulation. The CDR3 reads CASSADRVQSPLHF. The DNA of the CDR3 is TGTGCCAGCAGCGCGGACAGGGTGCAGTCACCCCTCCACTTT.